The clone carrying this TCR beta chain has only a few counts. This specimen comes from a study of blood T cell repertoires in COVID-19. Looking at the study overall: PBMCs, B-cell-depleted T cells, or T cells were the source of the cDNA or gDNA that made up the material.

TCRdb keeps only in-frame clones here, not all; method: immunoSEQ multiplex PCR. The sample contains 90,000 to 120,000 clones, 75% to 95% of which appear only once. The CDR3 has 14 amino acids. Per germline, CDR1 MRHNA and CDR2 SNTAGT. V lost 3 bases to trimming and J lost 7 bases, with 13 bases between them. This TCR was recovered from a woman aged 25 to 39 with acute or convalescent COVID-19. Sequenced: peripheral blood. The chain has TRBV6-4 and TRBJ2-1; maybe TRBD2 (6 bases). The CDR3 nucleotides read TGTGCCAGCAGTGAAAAAGGGGAGGTAAATGAGCAGTTCTTC. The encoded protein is CASSEKGEVNEQFF.